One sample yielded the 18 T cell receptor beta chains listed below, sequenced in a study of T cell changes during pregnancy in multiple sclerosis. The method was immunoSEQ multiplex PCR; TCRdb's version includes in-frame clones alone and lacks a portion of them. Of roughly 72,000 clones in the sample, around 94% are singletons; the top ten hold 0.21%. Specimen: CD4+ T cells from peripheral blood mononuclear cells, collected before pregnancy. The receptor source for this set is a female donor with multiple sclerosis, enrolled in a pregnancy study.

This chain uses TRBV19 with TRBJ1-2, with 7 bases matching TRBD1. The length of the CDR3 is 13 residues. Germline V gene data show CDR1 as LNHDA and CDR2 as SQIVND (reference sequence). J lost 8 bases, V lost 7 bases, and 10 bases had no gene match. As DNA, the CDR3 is TGTGCCAGTATTGGCAGGGGGACGGAAGGCTACACCTTC. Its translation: CASIGRGTEGYTF.

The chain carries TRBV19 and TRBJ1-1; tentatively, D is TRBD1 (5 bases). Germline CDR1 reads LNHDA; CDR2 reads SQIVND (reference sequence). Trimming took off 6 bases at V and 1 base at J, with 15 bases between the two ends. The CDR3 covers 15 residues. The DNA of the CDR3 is TGTGCCAGTAGGTTCGGAGGGGATGGGAACACTGAAGCTTTCTTT. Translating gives CASRFGGDGNTEAFF.

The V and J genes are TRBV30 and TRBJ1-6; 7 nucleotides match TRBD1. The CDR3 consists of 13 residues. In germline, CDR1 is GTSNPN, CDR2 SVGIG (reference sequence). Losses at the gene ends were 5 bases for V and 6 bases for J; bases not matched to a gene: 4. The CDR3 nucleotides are TGTGCCTGGGGACGGGACAGTAATTCACCCCTCCACTTT. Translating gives CAWGRDSNSPLHF.

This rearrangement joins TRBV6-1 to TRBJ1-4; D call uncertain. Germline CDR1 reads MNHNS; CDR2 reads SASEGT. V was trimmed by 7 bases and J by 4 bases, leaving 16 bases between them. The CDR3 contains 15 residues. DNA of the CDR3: TGTGCCAGCACAGGAAGTGGGAGTTTTAATGAAAAACTGTTTTTT. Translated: CASTGSGSFNEKLFF.

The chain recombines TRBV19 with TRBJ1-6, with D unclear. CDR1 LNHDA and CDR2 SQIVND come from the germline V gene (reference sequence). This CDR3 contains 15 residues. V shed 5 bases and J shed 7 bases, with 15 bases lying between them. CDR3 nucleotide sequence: TGTGCCAGTAGTGTATCGGGAGAATGGAATTCACCCCTCCACTTT. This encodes CASSVSGEWNSPLHF. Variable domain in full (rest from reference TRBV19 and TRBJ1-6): DGGITQSPKYLFRKEGQNVTLSCEQNLNHDAMYWYRQDPGQGLRLIYYSQIVNDFQKGDIAEGYSVSREKKESFPLTVTSAQKNPTAFYLCASSVSGEWNSPLHFGNGTRLTVT.

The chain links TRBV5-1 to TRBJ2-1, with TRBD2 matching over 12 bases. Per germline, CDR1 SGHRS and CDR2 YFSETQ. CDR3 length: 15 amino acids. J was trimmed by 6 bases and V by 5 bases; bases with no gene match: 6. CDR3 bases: TGCGCCAGCAGAGGGGGGACTAGCGGGTCCAATGAGCAGTTCTTC. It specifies CASRGGTSGSNEQFF.

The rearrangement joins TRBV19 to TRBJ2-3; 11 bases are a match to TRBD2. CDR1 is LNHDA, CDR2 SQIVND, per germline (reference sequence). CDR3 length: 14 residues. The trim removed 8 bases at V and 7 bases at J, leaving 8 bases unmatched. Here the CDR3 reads CASDSGGGRNTQYF. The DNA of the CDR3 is TGTGCCAGTGATAGCGGGGGGGGGCGAAATACGCAGTATTTT.

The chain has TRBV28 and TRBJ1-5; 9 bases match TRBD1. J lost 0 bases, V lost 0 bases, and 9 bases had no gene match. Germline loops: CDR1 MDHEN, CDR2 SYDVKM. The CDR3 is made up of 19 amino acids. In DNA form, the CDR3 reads TGTGCCAGCAGTTTATGGGACAGGGGAGGTATTCGTAGCAATCAGCCCCAGCATTTT. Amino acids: CASSLWDRGGIRSNQPQHF.

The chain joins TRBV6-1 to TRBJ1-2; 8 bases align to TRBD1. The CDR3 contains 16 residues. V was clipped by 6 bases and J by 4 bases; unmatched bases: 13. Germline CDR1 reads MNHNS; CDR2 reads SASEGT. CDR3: CASRESWTGMLYGYTF. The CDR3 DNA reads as TGTGCCAGCAGGGAAAGTTGGACAGGGATGCTCTATGGCTACACCTTC.

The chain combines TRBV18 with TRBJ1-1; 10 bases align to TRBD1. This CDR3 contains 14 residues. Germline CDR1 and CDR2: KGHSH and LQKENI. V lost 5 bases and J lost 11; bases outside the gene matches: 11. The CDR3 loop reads CASSAAGTGVGAFF. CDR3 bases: TGTGCCAGCTCAGCGGCCGGGACAGGGGTTGGCGCTTTCTTT.

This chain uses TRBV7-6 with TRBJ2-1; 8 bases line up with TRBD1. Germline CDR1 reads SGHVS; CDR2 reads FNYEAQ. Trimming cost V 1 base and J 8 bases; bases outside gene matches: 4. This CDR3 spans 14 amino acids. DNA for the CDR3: TGTGCCAGCAGCTTAGTCAGGGGGCAGGATGAGCAGTTCTTC. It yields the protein CASSLVRGQDEQFF.

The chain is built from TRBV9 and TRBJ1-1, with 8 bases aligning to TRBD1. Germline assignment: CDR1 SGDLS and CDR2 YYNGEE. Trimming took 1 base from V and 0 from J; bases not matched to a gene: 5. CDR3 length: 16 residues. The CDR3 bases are TGTGCCAGCAGCGTAAACCCACAGGGGGTGAACACTGAAGCTTTCTTT. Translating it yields CASSVNPQGVNTEAFF.

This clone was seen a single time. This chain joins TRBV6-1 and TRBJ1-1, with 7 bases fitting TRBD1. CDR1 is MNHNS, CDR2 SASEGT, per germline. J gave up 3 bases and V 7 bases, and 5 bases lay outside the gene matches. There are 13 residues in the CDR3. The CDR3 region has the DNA TGTGCCAGCACCTATACAGGGGACACTGAAGCTTTCTTT. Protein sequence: CASTYTGDTEAFF.

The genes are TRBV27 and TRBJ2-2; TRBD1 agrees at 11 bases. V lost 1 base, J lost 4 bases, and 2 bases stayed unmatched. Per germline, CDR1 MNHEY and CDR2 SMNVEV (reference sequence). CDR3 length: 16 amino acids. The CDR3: CASSLLGQGGTGELFF. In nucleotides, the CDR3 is TGTGCCAGCAGTTTATTGGGACAGGGGGGCACCGGGGAGCTGTTTTTT.

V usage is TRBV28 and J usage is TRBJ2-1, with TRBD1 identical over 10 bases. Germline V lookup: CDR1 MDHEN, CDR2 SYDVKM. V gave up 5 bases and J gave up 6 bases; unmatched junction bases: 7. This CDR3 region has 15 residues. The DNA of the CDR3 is TGTGCCAGCAGTCTGGGACAGGGGTTGACCAATGAGCAGTTCTTC. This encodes CASSLGQGLTNEQFF.

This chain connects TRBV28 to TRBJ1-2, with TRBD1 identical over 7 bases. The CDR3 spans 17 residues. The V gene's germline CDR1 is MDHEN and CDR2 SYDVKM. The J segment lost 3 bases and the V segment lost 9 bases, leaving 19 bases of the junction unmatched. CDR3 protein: CASSIPGQQGLHYGYTF. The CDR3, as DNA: TGTGCCAGTTCCATTCCGGGACAGCAGGGTTTGCACTATGGCTACACCTTC.

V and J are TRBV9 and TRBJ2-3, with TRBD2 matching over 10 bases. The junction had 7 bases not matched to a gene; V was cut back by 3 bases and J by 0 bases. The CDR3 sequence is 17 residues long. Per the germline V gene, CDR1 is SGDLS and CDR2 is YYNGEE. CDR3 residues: CASSGTSGAASTDTQYF. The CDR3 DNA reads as TGTGCCAGCAGCGGGACTAGCGGAGCGGCTAGCACAGATACGCAGTATTTT.

The CDR3 nucleotides are TGTGCCAGCAGCAAAGGAGGCAGGGTAGATGAAAAACTGTTTTTT. Protein sequence: CASSKGGRVDEKLFF. This sequence joins TRBV21-1 and TRBJ1-4; the table's D call TRBD1 went unverified against the DNA. TRBV21-1 is designated a pseudogene. CDR3 size: 15 residues.